There are a few counts of the clone carrying this T cell receptor (beta chain). The sample belongs to a study of blood T cell repertoires in COVID-19. Source study methods: Cell counts per sample came from amplifying reference gene primers. The protocol was immunoSEQ multiplex PCR, while the TCRdb copy is restricted to in-frame clones and leaves out a portion. V and J calls and clone size are those listed in that table; D and trimming were worked out from the DNA. Of over 90,000 clones listed, 70% to 80% are singletons. V lost 7 bases, J lost 4 bases, and 3 bases stayed unmatched. The CDR3 covers 12 residues.

Sample: peripheral blood. The chain has TRBV12-3 or TRBV12-4 and TRBJ1-2, with 7 bases fitting TRBD1. This TCR was recovered from a man in his 60s with active or convalescent COVID-19. The CDR3 DNA follows: TGTGCCAGCATGGGACAGATCTATGGCTACACCTTC. Its protein product is CASMGQIYGYTF.